This TCR beta chain was recovered during a study of blood T cells in healthy people across ages. Alongside a J-beta primer mix, a sample-barcoded 5' primer served in a second PCR lasting about 7 to 11 cycles. Each cDNA molecule was tagged by a template-switch adaptor that had 12 random nucleotides. TCRdb analysed the 5' RACE reads with MiXCR anew, one entry per CDR3 protein. The sample holds about 900,000 distinct CDR3 sequences, about 59% seen once. Germline CDR1 and CDR2: LGHNA and YSLEER. The junction had 8 bases not matched to a gene; V was cut back by 4 bases and J by 3 bases. The CDR3 spans 16 residues.

V gene TRBV4-3 combines with J gene TRBJ2-7; the match to TRBD2 covers 11 bases. The source material was blood. The TCR was taken from a man aged 25-45 years in good health. DNA of the CDR3: TGCGCCAGCAGCCGAAACTTAGCGGGAGGGTTCTACGAGCAGTACTTC. This sequence encodes CASSRNLAGGFYEQYF.